This T cell receptor (beta chain) comes out of a study of blood T cells in healthy people across ages. The study's findings and limits: Per-million-T-cell TCR beta diversity fell roughly linearly with age.

This clonotype was found many times. Its antigen is still unknown. A J-beta primer mix and a sample-barcoded 5' primer were used in a second PCR of about 7 to 11 cycles. A 12-random-nucleotide template-switch adaptor tagged each cDNA molecule. TCRdb re-called the 5' RACE reads with MiXCR, one entry per CDR3 protein. Of around 1.7 million distinct CDR3 sequences in the sample, 28% were seen once. The people who gave samples were healthy Caucasians from Russia, aged about 6 to 95. PBMCs numbering at least 7 million were isolated per sample. V lost 4 bases and J lost 3; bases outside the gene matches: 11. This CDR3 has 16 amino acids. Per germline, CDR1 SGHTA and CDR2 FQGNSA.

This TCR came from a woman in her 30s in good health. The sample was blood. The chain has TRBV7-2 and TRBJ2-5, with 7 bases aligning to TRBD1. CDR3 protein: CASSSLGQVVEETQYF. In DNA form, the CDR3 reads TGTGCCAGCAGCTCCTTAGGACAGGTAGTCGAAGAGACCCAGTACTTC.